The 21 T cell receptor beta chains below come from one sample, sequenced in a study of cytotoxic CD8 clonotypes in ibrutinib-treated CLL. Method: immunoSEQ multiplex PCR; TCRdb's copy keeps in-frame clones and lacks some. This table has about 330,000 clones, roughly 71% appearing once. Sequences were derived from PBMCs, sampled after 36 months of ibrutinib treatment. Every receptor here comes from a human donor with chronic lymphocytic leukemia.

This clone was seen a handful of times. J is TRBJ2-1 and V is TRBV7-3; D perhaps matches TRBD2 (5 bases). Between the trimmed V and J ends, which lost 2 bases and 6 bases, there was a span of 14 bases. Per the germline V gene, CDR1 is SGHTA and CDR2 is FQGTGA. The CDR3 has 15 amino acids. The DNA for the CDR3 is TGTGCCAGCAGCTTACGAGGGAGTGGGCTCAATGAGCAGTTCTTC. Encoded protein: CASSLRGSGLNEQFF.

This sequence joins TRBV4-1 and TRBJ2-3; 12 bases fit TRBD2. J was trimmed by 0 bases and V by 1 base; bases with no gene match: 8. In germline, CDR1 is MGHRA, CDR2 YSYEKL. This CDR3 region has 19 residues. CDR3 nucleotides: TGCGCCAGCAGCCAAGGCGGGACTAGCGGGTCAGCTAGCACAGATACGCAGTATTTT. This codes for CASSQGGTSGSASTDTQYF.

The CDR3 DNA reads as TGTGCCAGCAGTGGGCTAGCGGGGGGGCTCAAGACCCAGTACTTC. As protein: CASSGLAGGLKTQYF. V gene TRBV6-5 combines with J gene TRBJ2-5; TRBD2 aligns across 12 bases. There are 15 residues in the CDR3. Germline V CDR1 and CDR2: MNHEY, SVGAGI. J lost 6 bases, V lost 5 bases, and 7 bases had no gene match.

The rearrangement uses TRBV19 and TRBJ1-6; 7 bases are shared with TRBD1. The germline V gene encodes CDR1 LNHDA and CDR2 SQIVND (reference sequence). Trimming cost V 7 bases and J 4 bases; bases outside gene matches: 7. CDR3 length: 15 residues. The CDR3 region has the DNA TGTGCCAGTACCGCCCGGACAGGATATAATTCACCCCTCCACTTT. This encodes CASTARTGYNSPLHF.

V and J are TRBV5-4 and TRBJ2-7; 9 bases are a match to TRBD1. Germline values: CDR1 SGHNT, CDR2 YYREEE (reference sequence). This CDR3 contains 14 residues. The trim removed 4 bases at V and 6 bases at J, leaving 8 bases unmatched. The CDR3 DNA sequence: TGTGCCAGCAGCCTCGGACAGGGGTTTGGCGAGCAGTACTTC. This sequence encodes CASSLGQGFGEQYF.

The chain couples TRBV9 to TRBJ1-3; D not resolved. Per germline, CDR1 SGDLS and CDR2 YYNGEE. The CDR3 is 12 residues long. V shed 7 bases and J shed 3 bases, with 8 bases lying between them. CDR3 sequence reads: CASRGFGNTIYF. CDR3 DNA: TGTGCCAGCCGAGGATTTGGAAACACCATATATTTT.

As DNA, the CDR3 is TGTGCCAGCAGCGTAGGGGAAACCAAAAACATTCAGTACTTC. This sequence encodes CASSVGETKNIQYF. The genes are TRBV9 and TRBJ2-4; D uncertain. The CDR3 covers 14 residues. V lost 0 bases and J 2 bases, leaving 6 bases between the germline ends. The germline CDR1 and CDR2 sequences are SGDLS and YYNGEE. Looking up the rest from reference TRBV9 and TRBJ2-4 gives the full variable domain: DSGVTQTPKHLITATGQRVTLRCSPRSGDLSVYWYQQSLDQGLQFLIQYYNGEERAKGNILERFSAQQFPDLHSELNLSSLELGDSALYFCASSVGETKNIQYFGAGTRLSVL.

The chain uses TRBV11-2 and TRBJ2-7; no definite D call. Germline V gives CDR1 SGHAT, CDR2 FQNNGV. Trimming left V 1 base short and J 4 bases short, with 14 bases between. The CDR3 length is 15 residues. The CDR3 DNA sequence: TGTGCCAGCAGCTTAGGCTGGGGTGCAAGGTACGAGCAGTACTTC. Translating gives CASSLGWGARYEQYF.

This clone was seen more than once but under ten times. The chain uses TRBV2 and TRBJ1-2, with 8 bases fitting TRBD1. Germline V lookup: CDR1 SNHLY, CDR2 FYNNEI. V lost 5 bases to trimming and J lost 3 bases; unmatched junction nucleotides: 8. CDR3 length: 15 residues. DNA for the CDR3: TGTGCCAGCAGTACCTTGGACAGGGATGACTATGGCTACACCTTC. It specifies CASSTLDRDDYGYTF.

Concerning this clone itself: The sample holds other DNA sequences that translate to the same CDR3. This chain's CDR3 is CASSDRGYGYTF. The CDR3 nucleotides read TGTGCCAGCAGCGATAGAGGCTATGGCTACACCTTC. The V call is TRBV25-1, the J call TRBJ1-2; no definite D call. Trimming left V 6 bases short and J 4 bases short, with 9 bases between. This CDR3 region has 12 residues. Germline-derived CDR1 and CDR2 are MGHDK and SYGVNS.

This sequence joins TRBV11-2 and TRBJ1-2; D not certain. The length of the CDR3 is 13 residues. Trimming removed 4 bases at V and 4 bases at J, with 10 bases between. The germline V gene encodes CDR1 SGHAT and CDR2 FQNNGV. In DNA form, the CDR3 reads TGTGCCAGCAGCTCCCCCAGGCGCTATGGCTACACCTTC. Protein sequence: CASSSPRRYGYTF.

This clone was recorded only once. The J gene is TRBJ1-2, the V gene TRBV12-2; TRBD1 is the table's D call, not checked against the DNA. TRBV12-2 is listed as a pseudogene. The CDR3 spans 18 residues. The CDR3 sequence is CASRLTRWPGQPFYGYTF. The CDR3 DNA sequence: TGTGCAAGTCGCTTAACCCGGTGGCCGGGACAGCCTTTCTATGGCTACACCTTC.

V usage is TRBV27 and J usage is TRBJ2-5; possibly TRBD1 for D (6 bases). Germline V gives CDR1 MNHEY, CDR2 SMNVEV (reference sequence). Between the trimmed V and J ends, which lost 5 bases and 4 bases, there was a span of 14 bases. This CDR3 has 14 residues. The CDR3 sequence is CASSLQPRGETQYF. DNA for the CDR3: TGTGCCAGCAGTCTCCAGCCCAGGGGAGAGACCCAGTACTTC.

J is TRBJ1-3 and V is TRBV5-1; 10 nucleotides align to TRBD1. The CDR3 totals 16 residues. J lost 1 base, V lost 3 bases, and 4 bases had no gene match. CDR1 and CDR2 from the germline V gene are SGHRS and YFSETQ. The CDR3 region is CASSYGTGVSGNTIYF. In nucleotides, the CDR3 is TGCGCCAGCAGCTACGGGACAGGGGTATCTGGAAACACCATATATTTT.

This sequence joins TRBV5-4 and TRBJ2-5; TRBD1 is a possible D gene (5 bases). Per the germline V gene, CDR1 is SGHNT and CDR2 is YYREEE (reference sequence). This CDR3 region has 14 residues. The V and J ends lost 0 bases and 2 bases respectively, with 8 bases between them. CDR3 residues: CASSLAAGQETQYF. The CDR3 DNA sequence: TGTGCCAGCAGCTTGGCGGCAGGGCAAGAGACCCAGTACTTC.

This clone occurred many times. V and J are TRBV7-2 and TRBJ2-3, with 8 bases identical to TRBD2. The trim removed 2 bases at V and 4 bases at J, leaving 2 bases unmatched. Germline-derived CDR1 and CDR2 are SGHTA and FQGNSA. CDR3 length: 14 residues. The CDR3 sequence: CASSLPRGADTQYF. The CDR3 nucleotides are TGTGCCAGCAGCTTACCGCGGGGGGCAGATACGCAGTATTTT.

The chain links TRBV5-1 to TRBJ1-2; 7 bases match TRBD1. Per germline, CDR1 SGHRS and CDR2 YFSETQ. The CDR3 consists of 13 residues. J gave up 6 bases and V 3 bases, and 5 bases lay outside the gene matches. In DNA, the CDR3 is TGCGCCAGCAGCTCTACAGGGGTTGATGGCTACACCTTC. This codes for CASSSTGVDGYTF.

The chain combines TRBV28 with TRBJ2-7; TRBD1 agrees at 9 bases. J lost 0 bases, V lost 6 bases, and 9 bases had no gene match. The CDR3 is made up of 16 amino acids. CDR1 and CDR2 from the germline V gene are MDHEN and SYDVKM. The CDR3 sequence is CASRDRGPLSSYEQYF. CDR3 coding DNA: TGTGCCAGCAGGGACAGGGGCCCCCTTAGCTCCTACGAGCAGTACTTC.

This clone was seen a few times. The gene calls are TRBV18 and TRBJ1-2, with TRBD1 matching over 8 bases. The CDR3 length is 14 residues. The trim removed 3 bases at V and 7 bases at J, leaving 7 bases unmatched. The germline gives CDR1 KGHSH, CDR2 LQKENI. The CDR3 sequence: CASSPQRTGTGYTF. The CDR3 DNA sequence: TGTGCCAGCTCACCCCAGCGGACAGGGACTGGCTACACCTTC.

This chain links TRBV6-5 with TRBJ1-1; possibly TRBD1 for D (5 bases). CDR3 length equals 15 residues. Germline assignment: CDR1 MNHEY and CDR2 SVGAGI. The V gene lost 0 bases and the J gene lost 4 bases, with 12 bases spanning the gap. The CDR3 here is CASSYSSRAGTEAFF. As DNA, the CDR3 is TGTGCCAGCAGTTACTCGAGCAGGGCGGGCACTGAAGCTTTCTTT.

The CDR3 protein is CASSPEGTDTYEQYF. The CDR3 coding sequence is TGTGCCAGCAGCCCCGAGGGGACCGATACCTACGAGCAGTACTTC. The chain has TRBV9 and TRBJ2-7; the D call may be TRBD1 or TRBD2 (5 bases each). The ends were cut back, 4 bases at V and 2 bases at J, with 16 bases in the middle. The CDR3 has 15 residues. In germline, CDR1 is SGDLS, CDR2 YYNGEE.